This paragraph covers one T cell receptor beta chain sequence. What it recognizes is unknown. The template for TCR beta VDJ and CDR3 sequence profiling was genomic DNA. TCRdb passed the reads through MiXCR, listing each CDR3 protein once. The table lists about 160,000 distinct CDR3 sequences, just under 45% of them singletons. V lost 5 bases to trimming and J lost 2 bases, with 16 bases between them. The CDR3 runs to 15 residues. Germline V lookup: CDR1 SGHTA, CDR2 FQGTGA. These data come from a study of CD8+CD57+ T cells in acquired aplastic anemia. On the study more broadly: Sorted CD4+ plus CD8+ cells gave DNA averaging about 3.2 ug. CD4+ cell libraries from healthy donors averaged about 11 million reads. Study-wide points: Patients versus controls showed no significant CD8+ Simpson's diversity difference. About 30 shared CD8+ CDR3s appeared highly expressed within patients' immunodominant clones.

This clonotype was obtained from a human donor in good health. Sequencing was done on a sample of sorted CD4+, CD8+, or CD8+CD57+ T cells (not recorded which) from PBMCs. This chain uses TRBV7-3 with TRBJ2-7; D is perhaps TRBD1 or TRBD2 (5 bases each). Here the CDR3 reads CASSTTGSGPYEQYF. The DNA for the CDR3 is TGTGCCAGCAGCACGACGGGATCGGGGCCCTACGAGCAGTACTTC. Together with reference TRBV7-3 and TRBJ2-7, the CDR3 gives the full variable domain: GAGVSQTPSNKVTEKGKYVELRCDPISGHTALYWYRQSLGQGPEFLIYFQGTGAADDSGLPNDRFFAVRPEGSVSTLKIQRTERGDSAVYLCASSTTGSGPYEQYFGPGTRLTVT.